These T cell receptor beta chains were read from a single sample in a study of shared clonotypes between healthy human individuals. Repertoires were generated with immunoSEQ multiplex PCR, while TCRdb's copy carries only in-frame clones and drops some. The data contain about 1.1 million clones, approximately 80% of them singletons. The material sequenced was memory CD4+ T cells from PBMCs. Receptor source: a man between 18 and 35 years old in good health. Some clones in this sample may be carry-over from other donors' samples. CDR3s include the opening cysteine and the closing phenylalanine or tryptophan. The order of the fields is CDR3 DNA, CDR3 protein, V gene, clone size, J gene, D gene. A D gene is named only where the DNA matches it firmly. Clone size is stated in some rows and not others, as once, few, many or a class when expanded.

cdr3_nt: TGTGCCAGTAGTATAGAAGCGGGGGTCCGGGGGACCCAGTACTTC
cdr3_aa: CASSIEAGVRGTQYF
v_call: TRBV19
clone_size: few
j_call: TRBJ2-5
d_call: TRBD2

cdr3_nt: TGCGCCAGCAGCCAAGATGTGATAAGGGGCACTGAAGCTTTCTTT
cdr3_aa: CASSQDVIRGTEAFF
v_call: TRBV4-1
clone_size: .
j_call: TRBJ1-1
d_call: .

cdr3_nt: TGTGCCAGTAGTATTTTTAGGCGGAGGTCGACCGGGGAGCTGTTTTTC
cdr3_aa: CASSIFRRRSTGELFF
v_call: TRBV19
clone_size: .
j_call: TRBJ2-2
d_call: .

cdr3_nt: TGCAGCGTTTCCAGCCTCGGTTTGACAGGGGCGAACTCCTACGAGCAGTACTTC
cdr3_aa: CSVSSLGLTGANSYEQYF
v_call: TRBV29-1
clone_size: .
j_call: TRBJ2-7
d_call: TRBD1

cdr3_nt: TGTGCCAGCACCCTCCACAATATGGAGGAGCAGTACTTC
cdr3_aa: CASTLHNMEEQYF
v_call: TRBV28
clone_size: .
j_call: TRBJ2-7
d_call: .

cdr3_nt: TGTGCCAGCAGTTTAACAGGACTAAGGCAGCCCCAGCATTTT
cdr3_aa: CASSLTGLRQPQHF
v_call: TRBV28
clone_size: .
j_call: TRBJ1-5
d_call: .

cdr3_nt: TGCGCCAGCAGCCAATGGGCCAGTCGGGGCGGTGACTCTGGGGCCAACGTCCTGACTTTC
cdr3_aa: CASSQWASRGGDSGANVLTF
v_call: TRBV4-3
clone_size: .
j_call: TRBJ2-6
d_call: .

cdr3_nt: TGTGCCAGCTCACCGGTTGCAACCTCTGGAAACACCATATATTTT
cdr3_aa: CASSPVATSGNTIYF
v_call: TRBV18
clone_size: .
j_call: TRBJ1-3
d_call: .

cdr3_nt: TGTGCCAGCAGTTCCCCCGGGACTACCCCCTACGAGCAGTACTTC
cdr3_aa: CASSSPGTTPYEQYF
v_call: TRBV28
clone_size: few
j_call: TRBJ2-7
d_call: TRBD2

cdr3_nt: TGTGCCAGCAGCTCCTTGCCGGGAGGTGAGCAGTTCTTC
cdr3_aa: CASSSLPGGEQFF
v_call: TRBV11-2
clone_size: .
j_call: TRBJ2-1
d_call: TRBD2

cdr3_nt: TGTGCCAGCAGTCTTTGGGGCGGGAGCGGTTTCTTC
cdr3_aa: CASSLWGGSGFF
v_call: TRBV11-2
clone_size: .
j_call: TRBJ2-1
d_call: TRBD2

cdr3_nt: TGTGCCATCATAAACCGGGTGTCCTACGAGCAGTACTTC
cdr3_aa: CAIINRVSYEQYF
v_call: TRBV21-1
clone_size: .
j_call: TRBJ2-7
d_call: .

cdr3_nt: TGTGCCAGCAGTTCATACAGGGCTTCCCACTATGGCTACACCTTC
cdr3_aa: CASSSYRASHYGYTF
v_call: TRBV28
clone_size: .
j_call: TRBJ1-2
d_call: .

cdr3_nt: TGTGCCTGGAGTGAAGGGGAAGGAACTGAAGCTTTCTTT
cdr3_aa: CAWSEGEGTEAFF
v_call: TRBV30
clone_size: few
j_call: TRBJ1-1
d_call: .

cdr3_nt: TGTGCCAGCAGCTCGTCAGGGGGCCCCATGTATGGCTACACCTTC
cdr3_aa: CASSSSGGPMYGYTF
v_call: TRBV7-2
clone_size: .
j_call: TRBJ1-2
d_call: TRBD1

cdr3_nt: TGCGCCAGCAGCCCCGGGACAGGGAATGCGGAGACCCAGTACTTC
cdr3_aa: CASSPGTGNAETQYF
v_call: TRBV5-1
clone_size: .
j_call: TRBJ2-5
d_call: TRBD1

cdr3_nt: TGTGCCTGGAGAGCCCTAGGAAACACCATATATTTT
cdr3_aa: CAWRALGNTIYF
v_call: TRBV30
clone_size: .
j_call: TRBJ1-3
d_call: .

cdr3_nt: TGTGCCAGCAGCTTAGGTACTAGCCCCGGGGAGCTGTTTTTT
cdr3_aa: CASSLGTSPGELFF
v_call: TRBV7-9
clone_size: .
j_call: TRBJ2-2
d_call: .

cdr3_nt: TGTGCCAGCAGCGACTTCAGGGGGGGAGAGACCCAGTACTTC
cdr3_aa: CASSDFRGGETQYF
v_call: TRBV2
clone_size: .
j_call: TRBJ2-5
d_call: .

cdr3_nt: TGTGCCAGCAGCAAAATCAGGGGGGCCACTGAAGCTTTCTTT
cdr3_aa: CASSKIRGATEAFF
v_call: TRBV14
clone_size: .
j_call: TRBJ1-1
d_call: TRBD1

cdr3_nt: TGTGCCAGCAGCAATAAGAGGCGCGGTACCTACAATGAGCAGTTCTTC
cdr3_aa: CASSNKRRGTYNEQFF
v_call: TRBV21-1
clone_size: .
j_call: TRBJ2-1
d_call: .

cdr3_nt: TGTGCCAGCAGTTACCACCGGGGGAAGGCTAGCGGGAGTCTGGGTACGAACACCGGGGAGCTGTTTTTT
cdr3_aa: CASSYHRGKASGSLGTNTGELFF
v_call: TRBV6-7
clone_size: .
j_call: TRBJ2-2
d_call: TRBD2

cdr3_nt: TGCGCCAGCAGCCGAAGATCGCGAAGGGAAGTTAGGAAACCCGGGGAGCTGTTTTTT
cdr3_aa: CASSRRSRREVRKPGELFF
v_call: TRBV4-3
clone_size: .
j_call: TRBJ2-2
d_call: .

cdr3_nt: TGCAGCGTTGACCGGGAAGGACTAGACGAGCAGTACTTC
cdr3_aa: CSVDREGLDEQYF
v_call: TRBV29-1
clone_size: .
j_call: TRBJ2-7
d_call: TRBD2

cdr3_nt: TGTGCCAGCAGCTTATTAGGGAGCACAGATACGCAGTATTTT
cdr3_aa: CASSLLGSTDTQYF
v_call: TRBV7-6
clone_size: .
j_call: TRBJ2-3
d_call: .

cdr3_nt: TGTGCCAGAAGCCCCGGAGGGGGGAACGAAGCTTTCTTT
cdr3_aa: CARSPGGGNEAFF
v_call: TRBV5-3
clone_size: few
j_call: TRBJ1-1
d_call: .

cdr3_nt: TGTGCCAGCAGTCTAGCCGGCGGGGGCGGAGGGCAGCCCCAGCATTTT
cdr3_aa: CASSLAGGGGGQPQHF
v_call: TRBV27
clone_size: .
j_call: TRBJ1-5
d_call: .

cdr3_nt: TGCGCCAGCAGCTTGGGGGCGGGCTACGAGCAGTACTTC
cdr3_aa: CASSLGAGYEQYF
v_call: TRBV5-1
clone_size: .
j_call: TRBJ2-7
d_call: .

cdr3_nt: TGTGCCAGCAGCTTAGTGGGGTTGTCCGGCTACACCTTC
cdr3_aa: CASSLVGLSGYTF
v_call: TRBV7-9
clone_size: once
j_call: TRBJ1-2
d_call: .

cdr3_nt: TGCGCCAGCAGCCAAGGGGGAGGGATCGGGGAGCTGTTTTTT
cdr3_aa: CASSQGGGIGELFF
v_call: TRBV4-1
clone_size: .
j_call: TRBJ2-2
d_call: TRBD2

cdr3_nt: TGTGCCAGCAGTTTTGGCAGGATTAGGAGTGGTCATGGCTACACCTTC
cdr3_aa: CASSFGRIRSGHGYTF
v_call: TRBV27
clone_size: .
j_call: TRBJ1-2
d_call: .

cdr3_nt: TGTGCCAGCAGCCTAAACAGGGTGAACACTGAAGCTTTCTTT
cdr3_aa: CASSLNRVNTEAFF
v_call: TRBV27
clone_size: .
j_call: TRBJ1-1
d_call: .

cdr3_nt: TGCGCCAGCAGCTTGATGGGACAGGGATCTGACGAGCAGTACTTC
cdr3_aa: CASSLMGQGSDEQYF
v_call: TRBV5-1
clone_size: .
j_call: TRBJ2-7
d_call: TRBD1

cdr3_nt: TGCGCCAGCAGCTTGTCCCTGAACGCCGGGGAGCTGTTTTTT
cdr3_aa: CASSLSLNAGELFF
v_call: TRBV5-1
clone_size: once
j_call: TRBJ2-2
d_call: .

cdr3_nt: TGTGCCAGCAGCCGCGACACCGATACGCAGTATTTT
cdr3_aa: CASSRDTDTQYF
v_call: TRBV7-9
clone_size: .
j_call: TRBJ2-3
d_call: .

cdr3_nt: TGTGCCAGCAGCCCAATTGACAGGGGACTCACTGAAGCTTTCTTT
cdr3_aa: CASSPIDRGLTEAFF
v_call: TRBV7-3
clone_size: .
j_call: TRBJ1-1
d_call: TRBD1

cdr3_nt: TGTGCCAGCTCACCTTACATCGGGACTTTTAACACCGGGGAGCTGTTTTTT
cdr3_aa: CASSPYIGTFNTGELFF
v_call: TRBV18
clone_size: .
j_call: TRBJ2-2
d_call: .

cdr3_nt: TGTGCCAGTAGTGCGAGGGACAGGGGATTATACGAGCAGTACTTC
cdr3_aa: CASSARDRGLYEQYF
v_call: TRBV19
clone_size: .
j_call: TRBJ2-7
d_call: TRBD1

cdr3_nt: TGTGCCAGCAGCTTCCTGGACAGGGAACAAGAGACCCAGTACTTC
cdr3_aa: CASSFLDREQETQYF
v_call: TRBV5-6
clone_size: .
j_call: TRBJ2-5
d_call: TRBD1

cdr3_nt: TGTGCCAGCAGCACCTCAGGCCAGCCCCAGCATTTT
cdr3_aa: CASSTSGQPQHF
v_call: TRBV7-2
clone_size: .
j_call: TRBJ1-5
d_call: .

cdr3_nt: TGTGCCAGCAGGGGCTCCGGGGGTGGAAACACCATATATTTT
cdr3_aa: CASRGSGGGNTIYF
v_call: TRBV6-1
clone_size: .
j_call: TRBJ1-3
d_call: .

cdr3_nt: TGTGCCAGTAGTCGGGCGGGAGGGCCCTACAATGAGCAGTTCTTC
cdr3_aa: CASSRAGGPYNEQFF
v_call: TRBV19
clone_size: few
j_call: TRBJ2-1
d_call: TRBD2

cdr3_nt: TGTGCCAGCAGCTTAGGCAGCGAGCAGTTCTTC
cdr3_aa: CASSLGSEQFF
v_call: TRBV7-2
clone_size: .
j_call: TRBJ2-1
d_call: .

cdr3_nt: TGCGCCAGCAGCCAAGATTTGGAGGGGGAGCAGTACTTC
cdr3_aa: CASSQDLEGEQYF
v_call: TRBV4-1
clone_size: .
j_call: TRBJ2-7
d_call: .

cdr3_nt: TGCGCCAGCAGCCGAACTAGTCTTCCAGATACGCAGTATTTT
cdr3_aa: CASSRTSLPDTQYF
v_call: TRBV4-1
clone_size: many
j_call: TRBJ2-3
d_call: .

cdr3_nt: TGTGCCAGCAGCTTAATTTTGGGACCGCGATCGACTTACAATGAGCAGTTCTTC
cdr3_aa: CASSLILGPRSTYNEQFF
v_call: TRBV7-9
clone_size: .
j_call: TRBJ2-1
d_call: .

cdr3_nt: TGTGCCAGCAGTCCAGTCGGCTATGGCTACACCTTC
cdr3_aa: CASSPVGYGYTF
v_call: TRBV27
clone_size: .
j_call: TRBJ1-2
d_call: .

cdr3_nt: TGTGCCAGCAGCTTCTCCCGGGGAGGGGCGCATACGCAGTATTTT
cdr3_aa: CASSFSRGGAHTQYF
v_call: TRBV7-8
clone_size: once
j_call: TRBJ2-3
d_call: TRBD2

cdr3_nt: TGTGCCAGTTGCCAACCGAGGGTCGGAAGCGGCTACACCTTC
cdr3_aa: CASCQPRVGSGYTF
v_call: TRBV19
clone_size: .
j_call: TRBJ1-2
d_call: .